The rows below give T cell receptor beta chains drawn from one sample of a study of STAT5B mutations in CD4+ large granular lymphocyte leukemia. Only in-frame clones appear in the TCRdb table, and some are missing; sequencing was by immunoSEQ multiplex PCR. The sample gives approximately 35,000 clones, approximately 82% of which show up once; less than 9% is in the top ten. The specimen was CD4+ T cells from blood buffy coats. The source of these receptors is a human donor in good health. Each CDR3 is given with its conserved first and last residue. The D gene is left open where the match is weak. A clone size is listed for some rows: how often the clone was seen (once, few, many), or a class if it is expanded.

D gene	V gene	clone size	J gene	CDR3 DNA	CDR3 protein
-	TRBV27	-	TRBJ2-2	TGTGCCAGCAGTTTCCAGGGTAGGACCGGGGAGCTGTTTTTT	CASSFQGRTGELFF
TRBD1	TRBV29-1	-	TRBJ1-1	TGCAGCGTTGAAGATCACAGGGGGTCCACTGAAGCTTTCTTT	CSVEDHRGSTEAFF
TRBD2	TRBV7-2	-	TRBJ2-7	TGTGCCAGCAGCTTAGCGGGGGGGGTCTACGAGCAGTACTTC	CASSLAGGVYEQYF
TRBD2	TRBV7-8	-	TRBJ2-7	TGTGCCAGCGCAATAGCGGGGGACTCCTACGAGCAGTACTTC	CASAIAGDSYEQYF
-	TRBV6-6	-	TRBJ2-2	TGTGCCAGCAGTTACGGCAGGGGCGGCCCCGGGGAGCTGTTTTTT	CASSYGRGGPGELFF
-	TRBV7-3	-	TRBJ2-2	TGTGCCAGCAGCTCCCGGACAACGAACACCGGGGAGCTGTTTTTT	CASSSRTTNTGELFF
TRBD1	TRBV4-1	-	TRBJ2-5	TGCGCCAGCAGCCAAGGGGACAGGGTGGTGAACCAAGAGACCCAGTACTTC	CASSQGDRVVNQETQYF
TRBD2	TRBV4-2	few	TRBJ2-2	TGTGCCAGCAGTTTAGCGGGTTCCGGGGAGCTGTTTTTT	CASSLAGSGELFF
-	TRBV14	few	TRBJ1-2	TGTGCCAGCAGCCAAGCGATGGGTGGTATCGGCTACACCTTC	CASSQAMGGIGYTF
-	TRBV14	once	TRBJ1-5	TGTGCCAGCAGCCAGTGGGCTGGCAATCAGCCCCAGCATTTT	CASSQWAGNQPQHF
-	TRBV5-5	-	TRBJ1-1	TGTGCCAGCAGCTTGGCCCCTTGGCGGGACACTGAAGCTTTCTTT	CASSLAPWRDTEAFF
-	TRBV6-1	-	TRBJ1-2	TGTGCCAGCAGTGAAGAGTCGAGGGGGGCTAACTATGGCTACACCTTC	CASSEESRGANYGYTF
-	TRBV4-3	-	TRBJ1-2	TGCGCCAGCAGCCAAGATGGCGGCTCCTATGGCTACACCTTC	CASSQDGGSYGYTF
-	TRBV4-3	-	TRBJ2-3	TGCGCCAGCAGCCAAGGACAGAGAGACACAGATACGCAGTATTTT	CASSQGQRDTDTQYF
-	TRBV9	-	TRBJ2-1	TGTGCCAGCAGCGTAGATTGGGACAAGCTAGGTGAGCAGTTCTTC	CASSVDWDKLGEQFF
-	TRBV12-5	-	TRBJ2-1	TGTGCTAGTGGTCCCGGACCCAGTGAGCAGTTCTTC	CASGPGPSEQFF
-	TRBV5-6	-	TRBJ1-6	TGTGCCAGCAGCTTCCGGCCTAGCTCCTATAATTCACCCCTCCACTTT	CASSFRPSSYNSPLHF
TRBD2	TRBV5-1	-	TRBJ2-3	TGCGCCAGCACCGGAGGCGGGAGGTCCACAGATACGCAGTATTTT	CASTGGGRSTDTQYF
TRBD1	TRBV15	-	TRBJ1-5	TGTGCCACCAAGCTTGACAGGGATAGCAATCAGCCCCAGCATTTT	CATKLDRDSNQPQHF
-	TRBV25-1	-	TRBJ2-5	TGTGCCAGCAGTGAATGGGCAGGTCAATCCGTTTTAGAGACCCAGTACTTC	CASSEWAGQSVLETQYF
-	TRBV11-3	few	TRBJ1-4	TGTGCCAGCAGGCGGTTGGGAGGTGGAAAACTGTTTTTT	CASRRLGGGKLFF
-	TRBV7-3	-	TRBJ2-7	TGTGCCAGCAGCTTAAACCACAGGCGCAAGGGCTCCTACGAGCAGTACTTC	CASSLNHRRKGSYEQYF
-	TRBV6-1	-	TRBJ2-6	TGTGCCAGCAGCGGGCAGGGCTTTGGGGCCAACGTCCTGACTTTC	CASSGQGFGANVLTF
TRBD2	TRBV5-1	-	TRBJ2-4	TGCGCCAGCAGCCCTCTAGCGGGGGGGCCAAACATTCAGTACTTC	CASSPLAGGPNIQYF
-	TRBV11-3	few	TRBJ2-7	TGTGCCAGCAGGACAGGTCCGGGAGACGAGCAGTACTTC	CASRTGPGDEQYF
-	TRBV11-2	-	TRBJ2-7	TGTGCCAGCAGCTTCCCCGGGACCACCTCTCGGGAGCAGTACTTC	CASSFPGTTSREQYF
-	TRBV5-4	-	TRBJ1-6	TGTGCCAGCAGCTTCCCGACAGGAGACAATTCACCCCTCCACTTT	CASSFPTGDNSPLHF
TRBD2	TRBV29-1	once	TRBJ2-3	TGCAGCGACACGACTAGCGGGACTACAGATACGCAGTATTTT	CSDTTSGTTDTQYF
-	TRBV12-1	-	TRBJ1-2	TGTGCCAGTCCGCCCTATGGCTACACCTTC	CASPPYGYTF
-	TRBV7-9	few	TRBJ2-1	TGTGCCAGCAGCGCCGGCTCGTCGAATGAGCAGTTCTTC	CASSAGSSNEQFF
-	TRBV5-5	-	TRBJ1-1	TGTGCCAGCAGCTTAAGAGGGTACAGGACCTTGAACACTGAAGCTTTCTTT	CASSLRGYRTLNTEAFF
TRBD2	TRBV29-1	-	TRBJ2-2	TGCAGCGCAGCTTTAGCGGGCCTGGAGACCGGGGAGCTGTTTTTT	CSAALAGLETGELFF
TRBD2	TRBV19	-	TRBJ2-1	TGTGCCAGTAAGGCGGGGGGGCTCTCCTACAATGAGCAGTTCTTC	CASKAGGLSYNEQFF
TRBD2	TRBV12-5	-	TRBJ2-2	TGTGCTAGTGGTTTGGTAACAGGACTAGCGGGGGATACCGGGGAGCTGTTTTTT	CASGLVTGLAGDTGELFF
TRBD1	TRBV7-6	few	TRBJ2-2	TGTGCCAGCAGCTTAGCGCGCGTACAGGGGGCCGGGGAGCTGTTTTTT	CASSLARVQGAGELFF
TRBD2	TRBV5-1	-	TRBJ2-3	TGCGCCAGTCAGCTACCAGCGGGGGCAGATACGCAGTATTTT	CASQLPAGADTQYF
-	TRBV9	-	TRBJ2-3	TGTGCCAGCAGCGTAGGGGTCGCGAGCACGCAGTATTTT	CASSVGVASTQYF
-	TRBV18	-	TRBJ1-5	TGTGCCAGCTCACCTCTTGGGGGGTCGGCCCAGCATTTT	CASSPLGGSAQHF
-	TRBV7-8	-	TRBJ1-4	TGTGCCAGCAGATATACAAACGCGGAAAAACTGTTTTTT	CASRYTNAEKLFF
-	TRBV18	-	TRBJ1-5	TGTGCCAGCTCATCCCAGAAGGGTAATCAACCCCAGCATTTT	CASSSQKGNQPQHF
TRBD2	TRBV5-4	-	TRBJ2-1	TGTGCCAGCAGCTGGACTAGCGGGAGGGCCAATGAGCAGTTCTTC	CASSWTSGRANEQFF
TRBD1	TRBV5-4	few	TRBJ2-1	TGTGCCAGCAGCTCTGGGGACAGGGGGCTCCACAATGAGCAGTTCTTC	CASSSGDRGLHNEQFF
-	TRBV2	-	TRBJ2-1	TGTGCCAGCAGTCGCACTCTAGGGGCGCAACGCAATGAGCAGTTCTTC	CASSRTLGAQRNEQFF
-	TRBV9	-	TRBJ1-2	TGTGCCAGCAGCCCCCATCGGGAGGGGGGGCCTAACTATGGCTACACCTTC	CASSPHREGGPNYGYTF
-	TRBV10-3	once	TRBJ2-1	TGTGCCATCAGTGAGATCCATGAGCAGTTCTTC	CAISEIHEQFF
TRBD1	TRBV10-3	-	TRBJ1-2	TGTGCCATCAGTGCCGGGACAGGGGGAAGAAGGAGCTATGGCTACACCTTC	CAISAGTGGRRSYGYTF
TRBD1	TRBV18	-	TRBJ2-3	TGTGCCAGCTCCCAGGACAGGGCTGCGACAGATACGCAGTATTTT	CASSQDRAATDTQYF
TRBD2	TRBV7-9	-	TRBJ2-2	TGTGCCAGCAGCTTAGGAGGCCGGGAGGGCGCCGGGGAGCTGTTTTTT	CASSLGGREGAGELFF
-	TRBV5-5	-	TRBJ1-1	TGTGCCAGCTTGCGACAGGAAGGTTTGAACACTGAAGCTTTCTTT	CASLRQEGLNTEAFF
-	TRBV6-1	-	TRBJ1-3	TGTGCCAGCAGTGAATATTGGGGATCCGGAAACACCATATATTTT	CASSEYWGSGNTIYF
-	TRBV20-1	-	TRBJ2-7	TGCAGTGCTCGGGATCTAAACGAGCAGTACTTC	CSARDLNEQYF
-	TRBV5-1	-	TRBJ2-7	TGCGCCAGCAGCTCCTACCTGGGGAGAGGGGACGAGCAGTACTTC	CASSSYLGRGDEQYF